Following are 3 T cell receptor beta chains from one sample sequenced in a study of identical twins. TCRdb reprocessed the 5' RACE reads via MiXCR and lists one record per CDR3 protein. The sample contains around 490,000 distinct CDR3 sequences, roughly 15% of which appear only once. These data were likewise used in another study, on yellow fever vaccine responses in identical twins.

Specimen: CD4+ T cells sorted from blood. The receptor source for this set is a woman under 30 in good health.

This chain links TRBV7-2 with TRBJ2-7, with TRBD2 matching 14 bases. The germline gives CDR1 SGHTA, CDR2 FQGNSA. Losses at the gene ends were 1 base for V and 4 bases for J; bases not matched to a gene: 3. The CDR3 is 16 residues long. The CDR3 reads CASSLVGTSGSYEQYF. CDR3 in DNA: TGTGCCAGCAGCTTAGTGGGGACTAGCGGGAGTTACGAGCAGTACTTC.

The chain uses TRBV7-2 and TRBJ2-3; 16 bases are a match to TRBD2. Germline V CDR1 and CDR2: SGHTA, FQGNSA. The CDR3 covers 22 residues. The V segment lost 6 bases and the J segment 2 bases; nucleotides outside the gene matches: 20. The CDR3 reads CASSPDRLPGLAGGRNTDTQYF. CDR3 in DNA: TGTGCCAGCAGTCCCGACCGGCTACCGGGACTAGCGGGGGGGCGGAACACAGATACGCAGTATTTT.

The chain carries TRBV20-1 and TRBJ2-1, with 8 nucleotides matching TRBD2. The ends lost 3 bases at V and 7 bases at J; junction bases unmatched: 11. Germline V gives CDR1 DFQATT, CDR2 SNEGSKA (reference sequence). The length of the CDR3 is 15 residues. The chain's CDR3 is CSARDATSVKNEQFF. In DNA, the CDR3 is TGCAGTGCTAGGGACGCGACTAGCGTTAAGAATGAGCAGTTCTTC.